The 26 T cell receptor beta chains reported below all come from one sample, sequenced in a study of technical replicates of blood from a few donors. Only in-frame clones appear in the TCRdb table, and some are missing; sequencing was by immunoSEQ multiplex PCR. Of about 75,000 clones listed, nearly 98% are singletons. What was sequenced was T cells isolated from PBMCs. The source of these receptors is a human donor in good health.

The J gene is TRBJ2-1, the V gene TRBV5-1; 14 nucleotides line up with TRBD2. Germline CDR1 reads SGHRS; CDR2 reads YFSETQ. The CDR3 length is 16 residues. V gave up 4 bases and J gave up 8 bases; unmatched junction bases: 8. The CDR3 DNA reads TGCGCCAGCAGCACGGCAGGGACTAGCGGGAGTGATGAGCAGTTCTTC. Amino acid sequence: CASSTAGTSGSDEQFF.

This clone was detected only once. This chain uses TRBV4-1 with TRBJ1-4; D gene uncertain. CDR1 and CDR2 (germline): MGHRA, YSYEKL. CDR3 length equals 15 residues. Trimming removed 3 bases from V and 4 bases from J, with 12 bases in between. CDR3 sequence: CASSQVAEFNEKLFF. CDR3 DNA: TGCGCCAGCAGCCAGGTGGCGGAATTTAATGAAAAACTGTTTTTT.

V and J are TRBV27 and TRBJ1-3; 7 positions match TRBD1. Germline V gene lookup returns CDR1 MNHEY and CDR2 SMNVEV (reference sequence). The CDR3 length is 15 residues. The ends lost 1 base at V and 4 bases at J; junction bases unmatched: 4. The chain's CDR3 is CASSLLGGAGNTIYF. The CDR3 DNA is TGTGCCAGCAGTTTATTAGGGGGCGCCGGAAACACCATATATTTT.

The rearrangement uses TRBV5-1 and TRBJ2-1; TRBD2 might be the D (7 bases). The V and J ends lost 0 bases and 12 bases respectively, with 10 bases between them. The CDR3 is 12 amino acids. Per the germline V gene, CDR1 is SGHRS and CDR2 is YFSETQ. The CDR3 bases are TGCGCCAGCAGCTTGGAGGGAGGGGGGCAGTTCTTC. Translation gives CASSLEGGGQFF.

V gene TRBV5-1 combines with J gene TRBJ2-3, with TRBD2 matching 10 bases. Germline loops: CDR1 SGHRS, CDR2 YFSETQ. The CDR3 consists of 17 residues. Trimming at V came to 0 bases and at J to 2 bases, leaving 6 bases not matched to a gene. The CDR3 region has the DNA TGCGCCAGCAGCTTGGGAAGTAGCGGGGGGAACACAGATACGCAGTATTTT. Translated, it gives CASSLGSSGGNTDTQYF.

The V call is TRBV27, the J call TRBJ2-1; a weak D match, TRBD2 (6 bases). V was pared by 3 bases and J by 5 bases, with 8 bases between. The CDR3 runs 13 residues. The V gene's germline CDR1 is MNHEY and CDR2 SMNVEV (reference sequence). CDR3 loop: CASSLGGHNEQFF. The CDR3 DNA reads TGTGCCAGCAGTTTGGGGGGACACAATGAGCAGTTCTTC.

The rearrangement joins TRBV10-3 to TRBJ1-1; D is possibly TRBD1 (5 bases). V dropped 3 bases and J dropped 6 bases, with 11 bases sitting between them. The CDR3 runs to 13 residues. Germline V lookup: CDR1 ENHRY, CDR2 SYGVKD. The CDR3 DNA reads TGTGCCATCAGTGATGGGGGGACCTCTGAAGCTTTCTTT. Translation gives CAISDGGTSEAFF.

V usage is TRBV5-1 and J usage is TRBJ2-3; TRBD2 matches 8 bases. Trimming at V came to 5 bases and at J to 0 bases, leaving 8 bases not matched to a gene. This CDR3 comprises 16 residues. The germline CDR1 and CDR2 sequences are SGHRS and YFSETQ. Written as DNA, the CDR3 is TGCGCCAGCAGGGTCGGGGGGGACCCTAGCACAGATACGCAGTATTTT. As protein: CASRVGGDPSTDTQYF. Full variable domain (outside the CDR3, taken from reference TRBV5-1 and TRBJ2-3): KAGVTQTPRYLIKTRGQQVTLSCSPISGHRSVSWYQQTPGQGLQFLFEYFSETQRNKGNFPGRFSGRQFSNSRSEMNVSTLELGDSALYLCASRVGGDPSTDTQYFGPGTRLTVL.

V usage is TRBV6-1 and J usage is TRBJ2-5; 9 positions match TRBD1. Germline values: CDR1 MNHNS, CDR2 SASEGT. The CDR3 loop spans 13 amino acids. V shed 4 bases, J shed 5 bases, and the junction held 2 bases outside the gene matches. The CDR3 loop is CASSAGTGETQYF. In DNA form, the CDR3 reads TGTGCCAGCAGTGCCGGGACAGGGGAGACCCAGTACTTC.

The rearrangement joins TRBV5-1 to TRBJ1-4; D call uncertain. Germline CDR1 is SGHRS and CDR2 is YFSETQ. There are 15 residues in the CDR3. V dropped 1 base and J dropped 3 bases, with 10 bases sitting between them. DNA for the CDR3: TGCGCCAGCAGCTTGTACGGGGTGGCTAATGAAAAACTGTTTTTT. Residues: CASSLYGVANEKLFF.

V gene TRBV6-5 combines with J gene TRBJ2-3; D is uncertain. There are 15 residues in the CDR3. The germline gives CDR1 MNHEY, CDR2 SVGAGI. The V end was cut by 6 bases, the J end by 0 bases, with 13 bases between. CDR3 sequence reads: CASSRHGPSTDTQYF. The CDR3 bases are TGTGCCAGCAGCCGACACGGTCCTAGCACAGATACGCAGTATTTT.

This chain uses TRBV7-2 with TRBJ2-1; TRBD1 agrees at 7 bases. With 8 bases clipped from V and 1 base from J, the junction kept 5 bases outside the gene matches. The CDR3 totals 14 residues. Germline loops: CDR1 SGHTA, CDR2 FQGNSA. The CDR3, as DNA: TGTGCCAGCGGAGACAGGGTATCCTACAATGAGCAGTTCTTC. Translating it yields CASGDRVSYNEQFF.

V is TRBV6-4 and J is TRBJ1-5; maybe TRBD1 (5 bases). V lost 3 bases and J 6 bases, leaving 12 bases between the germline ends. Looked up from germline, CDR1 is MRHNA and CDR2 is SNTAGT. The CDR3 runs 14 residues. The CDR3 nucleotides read TGTGCCAGCAGTGAGCAAGGGGCCTCTCAGCCCCAGCATTTT. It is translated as CASSEQGASQPQHF.

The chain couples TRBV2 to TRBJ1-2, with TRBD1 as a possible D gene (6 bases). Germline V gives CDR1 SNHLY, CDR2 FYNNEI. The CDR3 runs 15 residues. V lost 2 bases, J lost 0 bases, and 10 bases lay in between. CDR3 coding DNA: TGTGCCAGCAGTGAATGGGGGCCCACTAACTATGGCTACACCTTC. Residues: CASSEWGPTNYGYTF.

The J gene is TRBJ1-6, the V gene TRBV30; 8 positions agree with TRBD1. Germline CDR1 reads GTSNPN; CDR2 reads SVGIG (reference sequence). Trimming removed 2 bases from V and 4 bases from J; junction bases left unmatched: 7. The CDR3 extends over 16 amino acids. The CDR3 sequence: CAWSFGQGLYNSPLHF. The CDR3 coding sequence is TGTGCCTGGAGTTTCGGACAGGGACTTTATAATTCACCCCTCCACTTT.

The CDR3 region is CASSLGGPANTGELFF. In DNA, the CDR3 is TGTGCCAGCAGCTTAGGGGGGCCCGCGAACACCGGGGAGCTGTTTTTT. The V and J genes are TRBV7-9 and TRBJ2-2; weak D call: TRBD1 (6 bases). V lost 1 base to trimming and J lost 0 bases, with 9 bases between them. The CDR3 extends over 16 amino acids. The germline gives CDR1 SEHNR, CDR2 FQNEAQ (reference sequence).

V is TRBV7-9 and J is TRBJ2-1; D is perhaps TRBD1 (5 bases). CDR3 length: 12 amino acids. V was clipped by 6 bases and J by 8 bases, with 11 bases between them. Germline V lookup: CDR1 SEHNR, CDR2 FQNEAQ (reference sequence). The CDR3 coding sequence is TGTGCCAGCAGTATTAGGGGCGATGAGCAGTTCTTC. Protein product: CASSIRGDEQFF.

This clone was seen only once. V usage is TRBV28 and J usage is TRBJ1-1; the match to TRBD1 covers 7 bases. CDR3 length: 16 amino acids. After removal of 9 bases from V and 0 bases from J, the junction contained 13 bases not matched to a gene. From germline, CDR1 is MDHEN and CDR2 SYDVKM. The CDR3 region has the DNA TGTGCCAGTAGCAGAGAGACAGGGTGGGTGAACACTGAAGCTTTCTTT. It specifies CASSRETGWVNTEAFF. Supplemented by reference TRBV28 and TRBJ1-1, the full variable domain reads DVKVTQSSRYLVKRTGEKVFLECVQDMDHENMFWYRQDPGLGLRLIYFSYDVKMKEKGDIPEGYSVSREKKERFSLILESASTNQTSMYLCASSRETGWVNTEAFFGQGTRLTVV.

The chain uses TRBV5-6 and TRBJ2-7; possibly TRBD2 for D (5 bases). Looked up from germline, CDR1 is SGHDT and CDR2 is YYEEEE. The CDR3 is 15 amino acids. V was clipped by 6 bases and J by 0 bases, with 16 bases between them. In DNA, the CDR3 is TGTGCCAGCACCCGTAGCGCCTCTAACTCCTACGAGCAGTACTTC. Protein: CASTRSASNSYEQYF.

CDR3 nucleotide sequence: TGTGCCAGCAGCACAATAGCGGGGTACGTTCAAGAGACCCAGTACTTC. Translation gives CASSTIAGYVQETQYF. This chain connects TRBV11-2 to TRBJ2-5; TRBD2 matches 8 bases. This CDR3 comprises 16 residues. CDR1 is SGHAT, CDR2 FQNNGV, per germline. With V trimmed by 5 bases and J by 2 bases, 10 bases remained unmatched.

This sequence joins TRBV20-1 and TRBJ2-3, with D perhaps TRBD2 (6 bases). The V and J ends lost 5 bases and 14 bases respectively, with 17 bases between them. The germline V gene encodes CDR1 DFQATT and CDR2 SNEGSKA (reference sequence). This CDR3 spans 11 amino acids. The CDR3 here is CSAGSGDFLYF. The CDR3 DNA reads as TGCAGTGCTGGATCGGGAGACTTCCTGTATTTT.

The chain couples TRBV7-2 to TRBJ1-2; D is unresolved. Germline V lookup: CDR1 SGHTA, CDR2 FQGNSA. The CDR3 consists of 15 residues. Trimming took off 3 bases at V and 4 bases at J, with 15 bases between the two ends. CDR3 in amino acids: CASSFYIVEGYGYTF. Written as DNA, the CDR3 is TGTGCCAGCAGCTTTTATATAGTGGAGGGCTATGGCTACACCTTC.

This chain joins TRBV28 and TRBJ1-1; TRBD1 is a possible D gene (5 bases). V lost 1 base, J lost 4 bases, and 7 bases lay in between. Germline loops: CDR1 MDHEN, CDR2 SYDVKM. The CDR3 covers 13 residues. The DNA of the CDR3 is TGTGCCAGCAGTTTATCGGGGGGCACTGAAGCTTTCTTT. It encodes CASSLSGGTEAFF. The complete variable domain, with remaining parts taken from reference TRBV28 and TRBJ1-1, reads DVKVTQSSRYLVKRTGEKVFLECVQDMDHENMFWYRQDPGLGLRLIYFSYDVKMKEKGDIPEGYSVSREKKERFSLILESASTNQTSMYLCASSLSGGTEAFFGQGTRLTVV.

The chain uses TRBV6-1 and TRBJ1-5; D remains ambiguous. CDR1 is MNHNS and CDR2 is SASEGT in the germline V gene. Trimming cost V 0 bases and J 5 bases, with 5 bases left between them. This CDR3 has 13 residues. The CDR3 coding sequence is TGTGCCAGCAGTGAAGCACAGTATCAGCCCCAGCATTTT. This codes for CASSEAQYQPQHF.

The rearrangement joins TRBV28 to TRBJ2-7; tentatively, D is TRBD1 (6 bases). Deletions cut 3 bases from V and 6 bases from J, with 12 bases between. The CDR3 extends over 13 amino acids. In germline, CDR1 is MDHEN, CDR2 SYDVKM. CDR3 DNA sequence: TGTGCCAGCAGTTTGGGCAGGGGAACCGAGCAGTACTTC. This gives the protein CASSLGRGTEQYF.

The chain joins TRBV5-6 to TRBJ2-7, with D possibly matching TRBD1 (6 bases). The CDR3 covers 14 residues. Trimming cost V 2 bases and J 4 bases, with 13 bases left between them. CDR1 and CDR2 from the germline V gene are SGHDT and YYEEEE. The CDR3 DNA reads TGTGCCAGCAGCTTAAGGACAGCAGCTTACGAGCAGTACTTC. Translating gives CASSLRTAAYEQYF.